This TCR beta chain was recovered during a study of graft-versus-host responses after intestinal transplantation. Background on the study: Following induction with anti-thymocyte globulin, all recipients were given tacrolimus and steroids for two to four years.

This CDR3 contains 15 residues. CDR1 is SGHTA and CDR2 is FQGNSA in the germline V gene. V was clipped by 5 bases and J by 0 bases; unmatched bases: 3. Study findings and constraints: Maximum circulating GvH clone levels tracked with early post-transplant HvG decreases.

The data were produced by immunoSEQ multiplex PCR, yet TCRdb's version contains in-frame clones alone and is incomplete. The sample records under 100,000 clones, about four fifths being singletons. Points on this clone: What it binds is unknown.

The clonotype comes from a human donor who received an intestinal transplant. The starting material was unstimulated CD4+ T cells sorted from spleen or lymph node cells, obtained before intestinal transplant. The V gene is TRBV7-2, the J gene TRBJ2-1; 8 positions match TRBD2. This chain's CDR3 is CASSRGLASYNEQFF. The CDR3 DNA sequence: TGTGCCAGCAGCCGTGGACTAGCCTCCTACAATGAGCAGTTCTTC.